This entry concerns a single TCR beta chain. Antigen: not known. Germline-derived CDR1 and CDR2 are KGHSH and LQKENI. With V trimmed by 6 bases and J by 2 bases, 13 bases remained unmatched. There are 16 residues in the CDR3. Data came from immunoSEQ multiplex PCR; TCRdb stores just in-frame clones and leaves some out. The repertoire holds under 15,000 clones, with about 88% as singletons. The source of the sample is a study of STAT3 mutations in large granular lymphocyte leukemia. Regarding the study as a whole: In 6 of 18 patients, new TCR clonotypes emerged after therapy. Every T-cell large granular lymphocyte leukemia patient had at least one immunodominant TCR beta clonotype.

Sequencing was done on a sample of peripheral blood mononuclear cells. The sequence came from a man aged 35 to 55 with T-cell large granular lymphocyte leukemia. Some clones in this sample may be carry-over from other donors' samples. This chain links TRBV18 with TRBJ2-7, with 7 bases lining up with TRBD1. Here the CDR3 DNA reads TGTGCCAGCTCTCCCCAGGGGACAGTGGGTACCTACGAGCAGTACTTC. It is translated as CASSPQGTVGTYEQYF.